The 31 T cell receptor beta chains below all came from one sample that was sequenced in a study of OX40 agonist ivuxolimab in advanced cancers. Method: immunoSEQ multiplex PCR; TCRdb's copy keeps in-frame clones and lacks some. Of 85,000 to 100,000 clones in the sample, over 75% were seen once. The source material was CD4+ or CD8+ T cells sorted from blood, sampled in a trial of the OX40 agonist ivuxolimab. The source is an adult with an advanced solid tumor such as melanoma, head and neck, liver or kidney cancer.

V and J are TRBV11-2 and TRBJ2-7, with D perhaps being TRBD1 or TRBD2 (5 bases each). Germline V CDR1 and CDR2: SGHAT, FQNNGV. This CDR3 region has 13 residues. Between the trimmed V and J ends, which lost 3 bases and 2 bases, there was a span of 8 bases. CDR3 loop: CASSLGRTYEQYF. The CDR3 DNA reads as TGTGCCAGCAGCTTGGGACGGACCTACGAGCAGTACTTC.

This chain joins TRBV7-2 and TRBJ2-1; D remains ambiguous. The germline gives CDR1 SGHTA, CDR2 FQGNSA. The CDR3 runs 15 residues. Trimming stripped 3 bases from V and 9 bases from J, with 18 bases between. CDR3 DNA sequence: TGTGCCAGCAGCTTCGGACCTACACCCCCCCGTGAGCAGTTCTTC. Protein product: CASSFGPTPPREQFF.

The sample holds one count of this clone. The V and J genes are TRBV7-2 and TRBJ2-1, with D perhaps TRBD1 (5 bases). This CDR3 spans 19 amino acids. Per germline, CDR1 SGHTA and CDR2 FQGNSA. Trimming pared 0 bases from V and 0 bases from J, leaving 18 bases between. The CDR3 here is CASSLAADTGLSSYNEQFF. The CDR3 DNA is TGTGCCAGCAGCTTAGCGGCTGACACAGGCCTGAGCTCCTACAATGAGCAGTTCTTC.

The chain uses TRBV2 and TRBJ1-5; 8 bases are a match to TRBD1. The CDR3 runs 15 residues. V dropped 8 bases and J dropped 7; count of bases not matched to a gene: 13. Germline V gene data show CDR1 as SNHLY and CDR2 as FYNNEI. The CDR3 coding sequence is TGTGCCAGCCAGGAACAGGGGGGAATAGGACAGCCCCAGCATTTT. It is translated as CASQEQGGIGQPQHF.

The CDR3 DNA follows: TGTGCCAGCAGCCGGGACAGGGGGATACAAGAGACCCAGTACTTC. The encoded protein is CASSRDRGIQETQYF. The chain combines TRBV2 with TRBJ2-5; 11 positions agree with TRBD1. CDR1 and CDR2 from the germline V gene are SNHLY and FYNNEI. Unmatched junction bases numbered 5, after V lost 6 bases and J lost 2 bases. The CDR3 extends over 15 amino acids.

The V and J genes are TRBV6-5 and TRBJ1-1, with D unclear. V dropped 5 bases and J dropped 6 bases, with 16 bases sitting between them. The CDR3 sequence is 14 residues long. In germline, CDR1 is MNHEY, CDR2 SVGAGI. The CDR3 region is CASSPQPGVPEAFF. The CDR3 DNA reads TGTGCCAGCAGTCCCCAACCGGGAGTGCCTGAAGCTTTCTTT.

The rearrangement uses TRBV15 and TRBJ1-1, with D tentatively TRBD1 (5 bases). Trimming took 1 base from V and 2 from J, leaving 11 bases between them. CDR1 and CDR2 (germline): LNHNV, YYDKDF (reference sequence). The CDR3 length is 15 residues. The CDR3 bases are TGTGCCACCAGCAGAGTGAGGACAACTAACACTGAAGCTTTCTTT. Its translation is CATSRVRTTNTEAFF.

CDR3 sequence: CASSDDTSGSYNEQFF. The CDR3 coding sequence is TGTGCCAGCAGCGACGATACTAGCGGCTCCTACAATGAGCAGTTCTTC. The gene calls are TRBV9 and TRBJ2-1, with 8 bases that match TRBD2. Trimming at V came to 3 bases and at J to 0 bases, leaving 5 bases not matched to a gene. The CDR3 has 16 amino acids. Looked up from germline, CDR1 is SGDLS and CDR2 is YYNGEE.

V is TRBV7-9 and J is TRBJ2-1; 10 bases line up with TRBD2. Germline V lookup: CDR1 SEHNR, CDR2 FQNEAQ (reference sequence). This CDR3 is 15 amino acids long. Trimming took 5 bases from V and 7 from J; bases not matched to a gene: 8. The CDR3 sequence is CASSPSGSARNEQFF. The CDR3 DNA reads TGTGCCAGCAGCCCTAGCGGGAGTGCAAGAAATGAGCAGTTCTTC.

This chain joins TRBV28 and TRBJ1-1, with TRBD1 identical over 8 bases. The V and J ends lost 7 bases and 1 base, in that order; junction bases with no gene match: 5. Germline CDR1 and CDR2: MDHEN and SYDVKM. The CDR3 contains 14 residues. For the CDR3, the DNA is TGTGCCAGCACTCGACAGGGGAGGAACACTGAAGCTTTCTTT. Translated: CASTRQGRNTEAFF. The full variable domain, completed using reference TRBV28 and TRBJ1-1, is DVKVTQSSRYLVKRTGEKVFLECVQDMDHENMFWYRQDPGLGLRLIYFSYDVKMKEKGDIPEGYSVSREKKERFSLILESASTNQTSMYLCASTRQGRNTEAFFGQGTRLTVV.

V is TRBV5-4 and J is TRBJ2-7; a weak D match, TRBD1 (6 bases). CDR1 and CDR2 (germline): SGHNT, YYREEE (reference sequence). This CDR3 has 16 residues. V was cut by 4 bases and J by 3 bases, with 20 bases left in between. The CDR3 sequence: CASSPTAQGSRYEQYF. CDR3 in DNA: TGTGCCAGCAGCCCCACGGCACAGGGCTCACGCTACGAGCAGTACTTC.

The CDR3 sequence: CASSPWGNDEKLFF. CDR3 DNA sequence: TGTGCCAGCAGCCCCTGGGGAAACGATGAAAAACTGTTTTTT. This sequence joins TRBV28 and TRBJ1-4, with no clear D. Trimming pared 6 bases from V and 6 bases from J, leaving 14 bases between. Germline assignment: CDR1 MDHEN and CDR2 SYDVKM. The CDR3 is made up of 14 amino acids.

This rearrangement joins TRBV5-5 to TRBJ2-7; 8 bases are shared with TRBD1. Germline V gene lookup returns CDR1 SGHKS and CDR2 YYEKEE (reference sequence). The CDR3 spans 15 residues. V lost 2 bases, J lost 0 bases, and 4 bases stayed unmatched. CDR3 loop: CASSFTGGPSYEQYF. The CDR3 DNA is TGTGCCAGCAGCTTTACAGGGGGGCCCTCCTACGAGCAGTACTTC.

The CDR3 protein is CASLRGVRREGNNEQFF. CDR3 in DNA: TGTGCCAGCTTAAGGGGTGTCAGAAGGGAGGGGAACAATGAGCAGTTCTTC. This rearrangement joins TRBV11-1 to TRBJ2-1; 7 bases fit TRBD2. The germline V gene has CDR1 SGHAT and CDR2 FQDESV (reference sequence). The CDR3 runs to 17 residues. J lost 5 bases, V lost 8 bases, and 18 bases had no gene match.

The chain combines TRBV11-2 with TRBJ2-3; TRBD2 matches at 10 bases. CDR3 length: 17 residues. Germline V gene data show CDR1 as SGHAT and CDR2 as FQNNGV. Unmatched junction bases numbered 7, after V lost 2 bases and J lost 2 bases. In nucleotides, the CDR3 is TGTGCCAGCAGCTTATTAGCTAGCGGGAGTATCACAGATACGCAGTATTTT. Its translation: CASSLLASGSITDTQYF.

The rearrangement joins TRBV12-5 to TRBJ2-7; TRBD2 matches at 9 bases. Germline loops: CDR1 LGHNT, CDR2 FRNRAP. V was clipped by 8 bases and J by 4 bases; unmatched bases: 15. This CDR3 spans 16 amino acids. CDR3 sequence reads: CASPRRGAGGVYEQYF. The CDR3 DNA sequence: TGTGCTAGTCCCCGGCGGGGAGCGGGAGGCGTGTACGAGCAGTACTTC.

This chain's CDR3 is CAWRSPGLAGGRDEQYF. The CDR3 region has the DNA TGTGCCTGGAGGTCCCCGGGACTAGCGGGAGGGAGAGACGAGCAGTACTTC. The chain couples TRBV30 to TRBJ2-7, with TRBD2 matching over 16 bases. Trimming cost V 3 bases and J 5 bases; bases outside gene matches: 10. This CDR3 spans 17 amino acids. Germline CDR1 GTSNPN, CDR2 SVGIG (reference sequence).

This chain uses TRBV5-1 with TRBJ2-5, with D perhaps TRBD1 or TRBD2 (5 bases each). Germline V gene sequence: CDR1 SGHRS, CDR2 YFSETQ. V was pared by 5 bases and J by 5 bases, with 19 bases between. The CDR3 sequence is 15 residues long. The CDR3 is CASRAPGRPSETQYF. CDR3 nucleotide sequence: TGCGCCAGCAGGGCGCCAGGGAGACCCTCGGAGACCCAGTACTTC.

The chain carries TRBV7-2 and TRBJ2-1; 7 positions match TRBD1. Germline assignment: CDR1 SGHTA and CDR2 FQGNSA. CDR3 length equals 13 residues. J gave up 16 bases and V 1 base, and 10 bases lay outside the gene matches. The CDR3: CASSLGQTGRHFF. Here the CDR3 DNA reads TGTGCCAGCAGCTTAGGGCAGACAGGGCGACATTTCTTC.

The CDR3 DNA reads TGTGCCTGGGGGGGGAGAGGAAATCAGCCCCAGCATTTT. Amino acid sequence: CAWGGRGNQPQHF. This chain joins TRBV30 and TRBJ1-5; D might be TRBD1 (5 bases). The CDR3 totals 13 residues. CDR1 and CDR2 (germline): GTSNPN, SVGIG (reference sequence). Trimming shortened V by 5 bases and J by 4 bases, and 12 bases separated the two germline ends.

The V gene is TRBV5-1, the J gene TRBJ2-7; 13 nucleotides agree with TRBD2. Looked up from germline, CDR1 is SGHRS and CDR2 is YFSETQ. The CDR3 sequence is 17 residues long. Germline trimming cut 2 bases from V and 6 bases from J; bases unmatched to any gene: 11. The CDR3 region is CASSLQLAGGPESEQYF. Written as DNA, the CDR3 is TGCGCCAGCAGCTTACAACTAGCGGGAGGGCCGGAGAGCGAGCAGTACTTC.

Many counts were recorded for this clone. This chain uses TRBV5-1 with TRBJ1-2, with 7 bases lining up with TRBD1. The V and J ends lost 2 bases and 6 bases, in that order; junction bases with no gene match: 7. This CDR3 has 14 residues. CDR1 and CDR2 (germline): SGHRS, YFSETQ. The CDR3 is CASSFSGQRDGYTF. The CDR3 region has the DNA TGCGCCAGCAGCTTCTCGGGACAGAGGGATGGCTACACCTTC.

This clone was counted a few times. V usage is TRBV4-2 and J usage is TRBJ2-7; D possibly corresponds to TRBD1 (6 bases). V was clipped by 0 bases and J by 4 bases, with 13 bases between them. Germline lookup yields CDR1 LGHNA and CDR2 YNFKEQ. The CDR3 length is 15 residues. DNA of the CDR3: TGTGCCAGCAGCCAAGACAGGGGCAGACATTACGAGCAGTACTTC. Protein product: CASSQDRGRHYEQYF.

The sample holds a few counts of this clone. The gene calls are TRBV2 and TRBJ2-2, with 9 bases that match TRBD1. Germline-derived CDR1 and CDR2 are SNHLY and FYNNEI. Trimming removed 9 bases from V and 2 bases from J; junction bases left unmatched: 7. This CDR3 region has 15 residues. CDR3 sequence (DNA): TGTGCCAGTCTCAGACAGGGGGTCAACACCGGGGAGCTGTTTTTT. Translated: CASLRQGVNTGELFF.

This clone was seen a single time. The rearrangement uses TRBV28 and TRBJ2-7, with D perhaps matching TRBD1 (5 bases). The CDR3 consists of 16 residues. Germline V gives CDR1 MDHEN, CDR2 SYDVKM. V lost 5 bases to trimming and J lost 2 bases, with 19 bases between them. The CDR3 DNA sequence: TGTGCCAGCAGTCGTAGGGGTATCACGCCCGCCTACGAGCAGTACTTC. This sequence encodes CASSRRGITPAYEQYF.

The CDR3 bases are TGCGCCAGCAGCAGGACGGGAGGTGTGGGGGAGACCCAGTACTTC. Protein sequence: CASSRTGGVGETQYF. The chain employs TRBV5-1 and TRBJ2-5; 7 bases agree with TRBD2. Germline V gives CDR1 SGHRS, CDR2 YFSETQ. After removal of 4 bases from V and 5 bases from J, the junction contained 11 bases not matched to a gene. The CDR3 sequence is 15 residues long. Combining the CDR3 with reference TRBV5-1 and TRBJ2-5 gives the whole variable domain KAGVTQTPRYLIKTRGQQVTLSCSPISGHRSVSWYQQTPGQGLQFLFEYFSETQRNKGNFPGRFSGRQFSNSRSEMNVSTLELGDSALYLCASSRTGGVGETQYFGPGTRLLVL.

This sequence joins TRBV5-1 and TRBJ2-6; maybe TRBD1 (5 bases). The CDR3 consists of 14 residues. The germline gives CDR1 SGHRS, CDR2 YFSETQ. V lost 4 bases and J lost 3, with 8 bases in between. CDR3 protein: CASSSRVGANVLTF. In DNA, the CDR3 is TGCGCCAGCAGCAGCAGGGTTGGGGCCAACGTCCTGACTTTC.

The chain couples TRBV5-1 to TRBJ1-4, with 9 bases aligning to TRBD1. Germline-derived CDR1 and CDR2 are SGHRS and YFSETQ. J lost 2 bases, V lost 4 bases, and 12 bases had no gene match. The CDR3 runs to 18 residues. The CDR3 DNA reads as TGCGCCAGCAGCCGTACCGGGACAGGGTTTAGGACTAATGAAAAACTGTTTTTT. It is translated as CASSRTGTGFRTNEKLFF. Full variable domain (outside the CDR3, taken from reference TRBV5-1 and TRBJ1-4): KAGVTQTPRYLIKTRGQQVTLSCSPISGHRSVSWYQQTPGQGLQFLFEYFSETQRNKGNFPGRFSGRQFSNSRSEMNVSTLELGDSALYLCASSRTGTGFRTNEKLFFGSGTQLSVL.

This clone was seen a single time. The chain links TRBV19 to TRBJ2-1; 11 positions agree with TRBD2. The CDR3 runs 15 residues. The J segment lost 4 bases and the V segment lost 3 bases, leaving 2 bases of the junction unmatched. CDR1 is LNHDA, CDR2 SQIVND, per germline (reference sequence). The CDR3: CASSIGTSGYNEQFF. CDR3 coding DNA: TGTGCCAGTAGTATTGGGACTAGCGGTTACAATGAGCAGTTCTTC.

The V and J genes are TRBV6-1 and TRBJ2-7; 11 bases fit TRBD1. J was trimmed by 3 bases and V by 6 bases; bases with no gene match: 7. The CDR3 consists of 15 residues. CDR1 is MNHNS, CDR2 SASEGT, per germline. The CDR3 spells CASSRAGTGGYEQYF. In DNA, the CDR3 is TGTGCCAGCAGCCGAGCCGGGACAGGGGGCTACGAGCAGTACTTC.

This sequence joins TRBV27 and TRBJ2-2; D call uncertain. Trimming left V 4 bases short and J 4 bases short, with 10 bases between. CDR3 length equals 14 residues. Germline-derived CDR1 and CDR2 are MNHEY and SMNVEV (reference sequence). CDR3 protein: CASSYMDRTGELFF. The CDR3 DNA sequence: TGTGCCAGCAGTTACATGGACCGCACCGGGGAGCTGTTTTTT.